Detailed here is one TCR beta chain. Its specificity is unknown. Data came from immunoSEQ multiplex PCR; TCRdb stores just in-frame clones and leaves some out. The sample consists of 60,000 to 65,000 clones, around 90% of them appearing once. Peripheral blood came from all dose cohorts at three timepoints. This entry comes from a study of OX40 agonist ivuxolimab in advanced cancers. In the study overall: Enrolled patients in dose escalation had cancers that were hepatocellular carcinoma, melanoma, renal cell or head and neck cancer. Overall study results and limits: Normalized expansion of T-cell clones was also low for some nonresponders. Blood T cells, both CD4+ and CD8+, expanded clonally by week 6 at 0.1 to 3.0 mg/kg.

CDR3 size: 16 residues. Germline V CDR1 and CDR2: SNHLY, FYNNEI. Trimming removed 5 bases from V and 0 bases from J; junction bases left unmatched: 7. Specimen: CD4+ or CD8+ T cells sorted from blood, collected in a trial of the OX40 agonist ivuxolimab. The chain recombines TRBV2 with TRBJ1-5; 7 bases fit TRBD1. This TCR was recovered from an adult with an advanced solid tumor such as melanoma, head and neck, liver or kidney cancer. The CDR3 reads CASSTAGGSSNQPQHF. As DNA, the CDR3 is TGTGCCAGCAGTACGGCAGGGGGAAGTAGCAATCAGCCCCAGCATTTT. The full variable domain, with the rest looked up from reference TRBV2 and TRBJ1-5, is EPEVTQTPSHQVTQMGQEVILRCVPISNHLYFYWYRQILGQKVEFLVSFYNNEISEKSEIFDDQFSVERPDGSNFTLKIRSTKLEDSAMYFCASSTAGGSSNQPQHFGDGTRLSIL.